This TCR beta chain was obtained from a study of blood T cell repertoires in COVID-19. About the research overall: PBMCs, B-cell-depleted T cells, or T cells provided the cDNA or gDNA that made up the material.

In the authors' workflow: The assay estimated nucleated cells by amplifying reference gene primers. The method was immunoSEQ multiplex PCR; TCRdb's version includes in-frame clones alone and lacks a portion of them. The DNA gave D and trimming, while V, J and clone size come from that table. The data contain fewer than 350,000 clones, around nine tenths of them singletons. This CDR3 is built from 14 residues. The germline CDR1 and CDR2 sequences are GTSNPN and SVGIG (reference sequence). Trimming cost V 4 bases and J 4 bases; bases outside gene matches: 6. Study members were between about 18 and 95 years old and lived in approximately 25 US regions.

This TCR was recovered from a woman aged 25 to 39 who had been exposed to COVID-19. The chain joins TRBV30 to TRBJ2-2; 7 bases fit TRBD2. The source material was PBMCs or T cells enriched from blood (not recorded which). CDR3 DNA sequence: TGTGCCTGGACCGCGGGAGTGGGCACCGGGGAGCTGTTTTTT. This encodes CAWTAGVGTGELFF. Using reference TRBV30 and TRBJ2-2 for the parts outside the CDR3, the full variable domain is SQTIHQWPATLVQPVGSPLSLECTVEGTSNPNLYWYRQAAGRGLQLLFYSVGIGQISSEVPQNLSASRPQDRQFILSSKKLLLSDSGFYLCAWTAGVGTGELFFGEGSRLTVL.